This T cell receptor (beta chain) was found in a study of PD-1 blockade in classical Hodgkin lymphoma (dated by TCRdb to the early 2020s). Regarding the study in general: Nivolumab dosing was 3 mg/kg intravenously every 2 weeks, continuing until either disease progression or unacceptable toxicity. A peripheral blood immune signature of response to PD-1 blockade in classical Hodgkin lymphoma was defined using TCR beta sequencing and CyTOF. What the research found in general, with its limitations: Baseline diversity similar to that of newly diagnosed patients was observed in trial patients achieving complete response, whereas significantly lower diversity was observed in partial responders and progressors. CD4+ but not CD8+ TCR diversity rose significantly by C4D1 (p=0.0027 vs p=0.16), most apparent in complete responders (p=0.02). Lower diversity was observed in patients in whom nivolumab was started less than 1 year after ASCT, and these patients were excluded from later analyses so that confounding by immune reconstitution would be avoided. Only a single clinical trial cohort was studied, and what caused the repertoire differences, possibly disease activity or prior therapy, remained undefined. Baseline TCR diversity was reported to be lower in newly diagnosed patients than in healthy donors and to be lower still in relapsed/refractory patients.

As concerns this clone: Its cognate antigen has yet to be identified. The input lacks base qualities; no much larger clone sits a single base away.

The Qiagen DNeasy kit was used to extract genomic DNA from unsorted PBMCs and from the negatively selected CD4+ and CD8+ fractions. Using primers that anneal to V and J segments, immunoSEQ multiplex PCR amplified the TCR beta CDR3 regions. A synthetic immune receptor repertoire was used to minimize amplification bias, and any residual bias was removed computationally once sequencing was done. In the authors' own workflow: Custom Python scripts were used to quantify repertoire diversity as the Shannon entropy index. Unsorted, CD4+ and CD8+ repertoires were analyzed separately, except in combined analyses where CD4+ and CD8+ sequences were merged in silico. A clone counted as expanded when the clone's frequency after treatment rose at least 2-fold relative to C1D1, and clones undetected at baseline were given a pseudocount of 0.5. Clones with 0 or 1 copy at C1D1 were defined as singleton clones, while clones with 2 or more copies were defined as non-singleton clones. By matching protein sequences in sorted samples from the same patient, clones expanded in unsorted samples were annotated as CD4+, CD8+ or unknown. Diversity changes from C1D1 to C4D1 were tested in paired samples using Wilcoxon tests. Imported from immuneACCESS, the table was reduced by TCRdb to in-frame sequences with V and J called. These copies leave out some clones; in studies compared against another copy, an unresolved V gene accounts for under half, and the cause of the remainder is not known. That table supplies the V and J calls and clone size; D and trimming were determined from the DNA. In this sample the table shows approximately 96,000 clones, 90% to 95% of which occur a single time. Around 2% of the sample belongs to the ten largest clones.

The sample's time point label, decoded: cycle 4 day 1 (C4D1), after 6 weeks of nivolumab. Every trial patient had relapsed following autologous stem cell transplantation, and prior brentuximab vedotin exposure was what differed among cohorts A, B and C. The trial cohort was composed of 56 patients with relapsed/refractory classical Hodgkin lymphoma, for whom complete response, partial response or progressive disease was recorded as best overall response. Trial patients were treated with single-agent nivolumab in the multi-cohort phase II CheckMate 205 trial. An independent review committee assessed best overall response by applying the 2007 International Working Group response criteria. Trial PBMCs were collected immediately before nivolumab initiation (C1D1) and during therapy at cycle 2 day 1 and cycle 4 day 1. Peripheral blood was collected in 8 mL Vacutainer Cell Preparation Tubes, from which PBMCs were isolated by centrifugation and then cryopreserved.

The receptor's source is a human donor with classical Hodgkin lymphoma. The sequences come from peripheral blood mononuclear cells (PBMCs), collected before the fourth cycle of nivolumab.

The DNA sequence is TGTGCCAGCAGTTTTATGTGGAACACCGGGGAGCTGTTTTTT. Its coded protein is CASSFMWNTGELFF. The rearranged segments are TRBV27 and TRBJ2-2; the D gene identity is not certain. For CDR1 and CDR2, the germline V gene (reference sequence) lists MNHEY and SMNVEV. V sheds 3 bases and J sheds 1 base, leaving 6 bases between their ends. The CDR3 has 14 amino acids, counting the end cysteine and phenylalanine. The read is trimmed to its CDR3 DNA, 42 bases read in frame from base 1.